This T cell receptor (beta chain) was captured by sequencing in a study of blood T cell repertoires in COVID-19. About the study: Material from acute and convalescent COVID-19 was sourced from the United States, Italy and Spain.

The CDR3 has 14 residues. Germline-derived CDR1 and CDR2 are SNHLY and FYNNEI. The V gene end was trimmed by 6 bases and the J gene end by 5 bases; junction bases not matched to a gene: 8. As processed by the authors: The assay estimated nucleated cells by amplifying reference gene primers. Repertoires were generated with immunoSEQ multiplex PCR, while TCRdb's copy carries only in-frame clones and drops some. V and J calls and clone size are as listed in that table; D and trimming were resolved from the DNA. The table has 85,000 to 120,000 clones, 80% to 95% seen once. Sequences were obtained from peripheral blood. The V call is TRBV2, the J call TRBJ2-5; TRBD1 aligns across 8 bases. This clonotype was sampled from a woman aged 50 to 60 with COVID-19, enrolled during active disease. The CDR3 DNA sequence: TGTGCCAGCAGGTTTCGGACAGGGTGGGAGACCCAGTACTTC. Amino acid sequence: CASRFRTGWETQYF.